This is a list of T cell receptor beta chains from one sample in a study of blood T cell repertoires in COVID-19. TCRdb's copy holds only in-frame clones and misses some; the assay was immunoSEQ multiplex PCR. This table holds fewer than 300,000 clones, 85% to 90% found once. The sample comprised peripheral blood. Receptors originate from a woman aged 40 to 55 who had recovered from COVID-19. Both conserved end residues are trimmed from each CDR3.

v_gene	j_gene	CDR3aa
TRBV21-1	TRBJ1-3	ASSKTPDRISGNTIY
TRBV19	TRBJ1-2	ASSIRDSINYGYT
TRBV2	TRBJ1-3	ASSESFRATIY
TRBV7-8	TRBJ1-2	ASSSDRGRYGYT
TRBV6-6	TRBJ1-2	ASSLSDRSYGYT
TRBV7-2	TRBJ1-5	ASSWGQGGNQPQH
TRBV16	TRBJ1-5	ASSHRTGGYNQPQH
TRBV6-2/TRBV6-3	TRBJ1-1	ASSLLQGGGTEAF
TRBV3-1/TRBV3-2	TRBJ1-2	ASSQGSYYGYT
TRBV6-5	TRBJ1-2	ASSYSAGVGYT
TRBV7-8	TRBJ2-1	ASSARTSNEQF
TRBV5-1	TRBJ2-7	ASSLVGGLTYEQY
TRBV27	TRBJ1-3	ASGADVSSGNTIY
TRBV5-1	TRBJ1-1	ASSLTGTGGAYTEAF
TRBV25-1	TRBJ2-5	ASSGQGLETQY
TRBV9	TRBJ2-1	ASSPGTALSSYNEQF
TRBV23-1	TRBJ1-3	ASSQGTGSSGNTIY
TRBV3-1/TRBV3-2	TRBJ1-2	ASSQAHGQDVYGYT
TRBV27	TRBJ2-7	ASRPQGNHEQY
TRBV19	TRBJ1-1	ASSIVGAVDTEAF
TRBV21-1	TRBJ1-5	ASNPGRTGIKGYSNQPQH
TRBV13	TRBJ2-1	ASSFSRGSSYNEQF
TRBV6-5	TRBJ1-2	ASRPTGTDYGYT
TRBV27	TRBJ1-2	ASSLWPPNYGYT
TRBV27	TRBJ2-3	ASNDRGLTDTQY
TRBV6-1	TRBJ1-1	ASSEIDKTVTEAF
TRBV7-9	TRBJ2-7	ASSGGPGGGYEQY
TRBV5-1	TRBJ2-1	ASSFSGGGYNEQF
TRBV28	TRBJ2-7	ASSFSGRREQY
TRBV7-8	TRBJ1-2	ASSLSGGPFGGYT
TRBV10-3	TRBJ2-1	AISESVRGGGEQF
TRBV10-3	TRBJ1-1	AISEIRGTEAF
TRBV5-1	TRBJ2-5	ASSLAGTGEETQY
TRBV14	TRBJ1-1	ASSQDRNTEAF
TRBV4-3	TRBJ1-4	ASSQDPRAGTNEKLF
TRBV6-2/TRBV6-3	TRBJ1-3	ASSYGTPGNTIY
TRBV30	TRBJ1-2	AWSQGKENGYT
TRBV5-8	TRBJ1-2	ASSLSRVLGGYT
TRBV5-4	TRBJ1-6	ASSWGAGGYNSPLH
TRBV10-3	TRBJ1-1	AISEYTNTEAF
TRBV11-3	TRBJ2-1	ASSLDNSYNEQF